The clone carrying this T cell receptor (beta chain) was recorded a few times. The target antigen is unknown. RNA transcripts provided the source from which TCR beta CDR3 regions were amplified. First-round RT-PCR of the TCR CDR3 relied on the HTBI primer set. Each CDR3 protein gets one entry after TCRdb re-called the multiplex PCR reads with MiXCR. Seen here are fewer than 750,000 distinct CDR3 sequences, approximately 14% observed once, and the top ten hold around 13%. These data originate in a study of T cells in Graves' hyperthyroidism and ophthalmopathy. Study results and limitations: Ophthalmopathy was predicted by the model a median of 6.5 months ahead of onset.

Trimming removed 6 bases at V and 8 bases at J, with 14 bases between. Germline CDR1 and CDR2: MNHNS and SASEGT. This CDR3 contains 13 residues. The material sequenced was blood. The rearrangement uses TRBV6-1 and TRBJ2-1; D is ambiguous. The receptor was isolated from a woman aged 50 to 60 with Graves' ophthalmopathy. The CDR3 coding sequence is TGTGCCAGCAGGGGTGAACAATTCGATGAGCAGTTCTTC. Its translation: CASRGEQFDEQFF.